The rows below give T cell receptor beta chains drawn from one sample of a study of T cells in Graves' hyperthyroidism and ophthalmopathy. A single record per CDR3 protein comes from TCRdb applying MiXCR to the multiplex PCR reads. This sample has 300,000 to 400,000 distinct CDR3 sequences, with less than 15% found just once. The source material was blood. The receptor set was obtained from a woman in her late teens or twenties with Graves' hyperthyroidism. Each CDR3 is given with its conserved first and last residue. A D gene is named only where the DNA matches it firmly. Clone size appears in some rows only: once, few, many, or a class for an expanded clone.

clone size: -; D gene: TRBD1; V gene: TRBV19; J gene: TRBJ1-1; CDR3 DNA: TGTGCCAGTAGTCCTCGGAGGGACAGGGTTGAAGCTTTCTTT; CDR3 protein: CASSPRRDRVEAFF
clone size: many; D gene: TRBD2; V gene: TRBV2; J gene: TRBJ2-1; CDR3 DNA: TGTGCCAGCAGTGAATTGGCTAGCGGGGGACGGTTATCCAATGAGCAGTTCTTC; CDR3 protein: CASSELASGGRLSNEQFF
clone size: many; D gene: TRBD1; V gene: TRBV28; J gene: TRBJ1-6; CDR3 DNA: TGTGCCAGCAGTAACCCGAGACAGGGAATCCACTTT; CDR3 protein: CASSNPRQGIHF
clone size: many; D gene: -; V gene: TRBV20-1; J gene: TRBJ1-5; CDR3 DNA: TGCAGTGTTGGCCCTCACCGGGGAAGGGTCGGCAATCAGCCCCAGCATTTT; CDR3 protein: CSVGPHRGRVGNQPQHF
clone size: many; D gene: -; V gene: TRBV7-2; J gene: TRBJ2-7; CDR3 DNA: TGTGCCAGCAGCTTATACAGATCCTCCTACGAGCAGTACTTC; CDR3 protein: CASSLYRSSYEQYF
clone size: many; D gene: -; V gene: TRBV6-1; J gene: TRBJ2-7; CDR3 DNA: TGTGCCAGCAATATCCCGGGACTCGGGTACGAGCAGTACTTC; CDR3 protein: CASNIPGLGYEQYF
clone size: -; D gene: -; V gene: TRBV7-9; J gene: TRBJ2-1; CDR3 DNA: TGTGCCAGCCAACAATCCTCCTACAATGAGCAGTTCTTC; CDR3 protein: CASQQSSYNEQFF
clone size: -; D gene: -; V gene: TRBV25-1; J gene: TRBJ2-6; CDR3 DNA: TGTGCCAGCAGTGAACGGGGAACAGCTGGGGCCAACGTCCTGACTTTC; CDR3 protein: CASSERGTAGANVLTF
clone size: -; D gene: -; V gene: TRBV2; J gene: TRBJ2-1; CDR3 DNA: TGTGCCAGCAGTCGTCTCAGGGCGGAGCAGTTCTTC; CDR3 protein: CASSRLRAEQFF
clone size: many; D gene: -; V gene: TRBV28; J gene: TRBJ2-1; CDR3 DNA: TGTGCCAGCAGTTTAAGAAGCCTCCTAGCGCAGAGCTCCTACAATGAGCAGTTCTTC; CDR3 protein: CASSLRSLLAQSSYNEQFF
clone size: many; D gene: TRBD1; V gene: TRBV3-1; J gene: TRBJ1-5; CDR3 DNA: TGTGCCAGCAGCCGCGACAGGGAACGACAGCCCCAGCATTTT; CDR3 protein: CASSRDRERQPQHF
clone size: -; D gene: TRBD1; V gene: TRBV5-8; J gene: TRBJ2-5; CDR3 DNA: TGTGCCAGCAGCATAACAGGGGGCTTGGGGGAGACCCAGTACTTC; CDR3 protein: CASSITGGLGETQYF
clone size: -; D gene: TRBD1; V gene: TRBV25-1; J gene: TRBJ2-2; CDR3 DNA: TGTGCCAGCAGCCCCCGGACAGGGGGGACCGGGGAGCTGTTTTTT; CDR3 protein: CASSPRTGGTGELFF
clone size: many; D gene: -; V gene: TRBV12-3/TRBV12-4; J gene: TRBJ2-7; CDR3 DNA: TGTGCCAGCAGACCGGACTTGCCTCAAAAGCAGTACTTC; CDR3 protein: CASRPDLPQKQYF
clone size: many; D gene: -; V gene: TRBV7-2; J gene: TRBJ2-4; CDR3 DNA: TGTGCCAGCAGCTTGGGTGTTGGTGGCAAAAACATTCAGTACTTC; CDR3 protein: CASSLGVGGKNIQYF
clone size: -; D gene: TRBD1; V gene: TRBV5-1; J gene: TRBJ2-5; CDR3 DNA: TGCGCCAGCAGTCAGAGACAGGGGATGAGGGAGACCCAGTACTTC; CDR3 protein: CASSQRQGMRETQYF
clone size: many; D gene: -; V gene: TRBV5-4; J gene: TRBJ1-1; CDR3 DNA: TGTGCCAGCAGCTTGGCTACAGACGAAGCTTTCTTT; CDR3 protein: CASSLATDEAFF
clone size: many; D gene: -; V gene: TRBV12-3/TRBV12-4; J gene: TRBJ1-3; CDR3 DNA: TGTGCCAGCAGTTCAGGGATTCTCTCTGGAAACACCATATATTTT; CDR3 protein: CASSSGILSGNTIYF
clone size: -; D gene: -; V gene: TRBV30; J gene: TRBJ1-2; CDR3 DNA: TGTGCCTGGAACGCAGGGCACTATGGCTACACCTTC; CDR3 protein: CAWNAGHYGYTF
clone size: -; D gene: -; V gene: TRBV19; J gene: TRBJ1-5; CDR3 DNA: TGTGCCAGTAGTATTGGAAAAACTAGCAATCAGCCCCAGCATTTT; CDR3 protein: CASSIGKTSNQPQHF
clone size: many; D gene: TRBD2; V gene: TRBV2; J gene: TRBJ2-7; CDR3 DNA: TGTGCCAGCAGTGGTTGGACTAGCTACGAGCAGTACTTC; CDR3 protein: CASSGWTSYEQYF
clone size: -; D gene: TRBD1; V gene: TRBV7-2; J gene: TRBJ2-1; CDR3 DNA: TGTGCCAGCAGCTTACGACCGGGACAGGGAATTATTGAGCAGTTCTTC; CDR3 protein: CASSLRPGQGIIEQFF
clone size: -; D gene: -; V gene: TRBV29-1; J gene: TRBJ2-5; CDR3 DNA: TGCAGCGTTGAAGATAGGGCAGGGGCGGGAGAGACCCAGTACTTC; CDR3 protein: CSVEDRAGAGETQYF
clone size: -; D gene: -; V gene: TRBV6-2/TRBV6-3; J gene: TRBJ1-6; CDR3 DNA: TGTGCCAGCAGTCAAGGACGGGATAATTCACCCCTCCACTTT; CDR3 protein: CASSQGRDNSPLHF
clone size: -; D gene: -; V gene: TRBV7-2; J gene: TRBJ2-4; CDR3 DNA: TGTGCCAGCAGCTTAAAACCCGACAGGTTTCTAGCCAAAAACATTCAGTACTTC; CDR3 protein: CASSLKPDRFLAKNIQYF
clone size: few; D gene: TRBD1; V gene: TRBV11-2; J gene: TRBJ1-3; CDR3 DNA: TGTGCCAGCAGCTTATCCACAGGGGGCTCTGGAAACACCATATATTTT; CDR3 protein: CASSLSTGGSGNTIYF
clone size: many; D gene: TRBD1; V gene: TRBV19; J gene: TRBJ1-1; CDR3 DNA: TGTGCCAGTAGTGCTGAAAATGACAGGGCTGAAGCTTTCTTT; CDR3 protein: CASSAENDRAEAFF
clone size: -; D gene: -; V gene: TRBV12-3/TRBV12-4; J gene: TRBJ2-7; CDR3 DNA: TGTGCCAGCAGTGCCGGGACGGATTCCTACGAGCAGTACTTC; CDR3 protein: CASSAGTDSYEQYF
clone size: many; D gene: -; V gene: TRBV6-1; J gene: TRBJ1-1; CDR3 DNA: TGTGCCAGCAGCTCAGGTACGGATAATTACATGAACACTGAAGCTTTCTTT; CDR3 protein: CASSSGTDNYMNTEAFF
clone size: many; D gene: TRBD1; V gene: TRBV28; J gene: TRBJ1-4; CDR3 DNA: TGTGCCAGCAGTTTATCAGCAGGGGGCACTGAAAAACTGTTTTTT; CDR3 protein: CASSLSAGGTEKLFF
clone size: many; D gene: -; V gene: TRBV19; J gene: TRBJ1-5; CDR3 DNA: TGTGCCAGTAGTCGTAGGGGGGACCATCAGCCCCAGCATTTT; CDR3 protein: CASSRRGDHQPQHF
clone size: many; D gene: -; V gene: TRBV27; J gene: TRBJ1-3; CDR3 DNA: TGTGCCAGCAGTTTAACGCTGGCAGGGATTGGAAACACCATATATTTT; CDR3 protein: CASSLTLAGIGNTIYF
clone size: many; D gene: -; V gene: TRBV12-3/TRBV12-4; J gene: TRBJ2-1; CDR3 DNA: TGTGCCAGCAGTCAGCAAGGAAGGGGAGTCCATGAGCAGTTCTTC; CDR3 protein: CASSQQGRGVHEQFF
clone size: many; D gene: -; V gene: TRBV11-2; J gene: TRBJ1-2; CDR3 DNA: TGTGCCAGCAGCTCATATGGGAGCTACAGCCAAGGCTACACCTTC; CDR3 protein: CASSSYGSYSQGYTF
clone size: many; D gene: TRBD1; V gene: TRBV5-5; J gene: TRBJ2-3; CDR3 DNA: TGTGCCAGCAGCCCCGGGTCAGGGGGAGATACGCAGTATTTT; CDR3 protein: CASSPGSGGDTQYF
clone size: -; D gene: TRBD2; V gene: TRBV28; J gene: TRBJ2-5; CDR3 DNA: TGTGCCAGCAGTTCACGGGCGGGAGTAGGTGAGACCCAGTACTTC; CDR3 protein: CASSSRAGVGETQYF
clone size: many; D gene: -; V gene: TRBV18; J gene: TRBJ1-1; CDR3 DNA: TGTGCCAGCTCACCGACCCTCGACACCGGCACTGAAGCTTTCTTT; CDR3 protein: CASSPTLDTGTEAFF
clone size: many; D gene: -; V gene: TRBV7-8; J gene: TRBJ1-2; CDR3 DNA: TGTGCCAGCAGCTTAGCGTTACGGACTGAAACTGCTAACTATGGCTACACCTTC; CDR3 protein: CASSLALRTETANYGYTF
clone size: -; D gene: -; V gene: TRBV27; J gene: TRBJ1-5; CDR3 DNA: TGTGCCAGCAGTTCCCAAGGCAGGGTCCTGGGCAATCAGCCCCAGCATTTT; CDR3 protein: CASSSQGRVLGNQPQHF
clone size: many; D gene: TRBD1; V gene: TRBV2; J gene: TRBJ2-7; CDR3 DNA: TGTGCCAGCAGTTTACGGACAGGGGTCGGGCAGTACTTC; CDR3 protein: CASSLRTGVGQYF
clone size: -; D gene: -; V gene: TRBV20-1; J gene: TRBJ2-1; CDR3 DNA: TGCAGTGCCCGGACAGTAACACGCTCCTACAATGAGCAGTTCTTC; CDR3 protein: CSARTVTRSYNEQFF